A single sample is the source of the 3 T cell receptor beta chains below, sequenced in a study of lymphopenia after photon versus proton radiotherapy. Clones were sequenced by immunoSEQ multiplex PCR, and TCRdb holds only the in-frame ones, with some missing. There are about 16,000 clones in the sample; 70% to 90% occur only once, and 11% lies in the top ten. The sample consisted of peripheral blood, taken from a patient treated with proton-based radiotherapy. These receptors all come from a man in his 70s with pancreatic cancer.

V is TRBV14 and J is TRBJ2-1; 8 bases are shared with TRBD2. V shed 4 bases, J shed 7 bases, and the junction held 18 bases outside the gene matches. This CDR3 has 18 residues. Germline CDR1 and CDR2: SGHDN and FVKESK. DNA for the CDR3: TGTGCCAGCAGCCTGGGGACAACGGGAGGGCATCCATCAAATGAGCAGTTCTTC. Translated: CASSLGTTGGHPSNEQFF. Supplemented by reference TRBV14 and TRBJ2-1, the full variable domain reads EAGVTQFPSHSVIEKGQTVTLRCDPISGHDNLYWYRRVMGKEIKFLLHFVKESKQDESGMPNNRFLAERTGGTYSTLKVQPAELEDSGVYFCASSLGTTGGHPSNEQFFGPGTRLTVL.

A few counts support this clone. The chain links TRBV10-2 to TRBJ1-2; no definite D call. The ends were cut back, 0 bases at V and 6 bases at J, with 8 bases in the middle. The CDR3 is 13 residues long. Germline V gives CDR1 WSHSY, CDR2 SAAADI. The CDR3 sequence is CASSESGLNGYTF. The CDR3 bases are TGCGCCAGCAGTGAGTCCGGCTTGAATGGCTACACCTTC.

This clone was detected once. The chain joins TRBV6-5 to TRBJ2-4; no reliable D call. Germline V lookup: CDR1 MNHEY, CDR2 SVGAGI. The V and J ends lost 6 bases and 1 base respectively, with 4 bases between them. This CDR3 has 12 residues. The CDR3 reads CASRTAKNIQYF. In DNA, the CDR3 is TGTGCCAGCAGAACGGCCAAAAACATTCAGTACTTC.